This T cell receptor (beta chain) is from a study of OX40 agonist ivuxolimab in advanced cancers. Whole-study context: Patient treatment consisted of intravenous ivuxolimab administration every 2 weeks at 0.01 to 10 mg/kg. Among those enrolled, mean age was approximately 62 years (range about 23 to 90) and approximately 80% were male. One patient with hepatocellular carcinoma and two with cutaneous melanoma, three in all, had partial responses.

Generated by immunoSEQ multiplex PCR, the TCRdb table keeps only in-frame clones and is missing some. The data show 60,000 or so clones, approximately 86% seen once. This CDR3 has 15 amino acids. CDR1 is MNHEY and CDR2 is SVGAGI in the germline V gene. Trimming took 5 bases from V and 5 from J, leaving 17 bases between them. Cycle 7 day 1, cycle 4 day 1, and baseline were the timepoints at which blood was sampled. The sample consisted of CD4+ or CD8+ T cells sorted from blood, taken in a trial of the OX40 agonist ivuxolimab. The J gene is TRBJ2-3, the V gene TRBV6-5; TRBD2 is a possible D gene (6 bases). This TCR derives from an adult with an advanced solid tumor such as melanoma, head and neck, liver or kidney cancer. CDR3 protein: CASSPPERGGDTQYF. As DNA, the CDR3 is TGTGCCAGCAGTCCACCGGAGAGGGGAGGAGATACGCAGTATTTT.